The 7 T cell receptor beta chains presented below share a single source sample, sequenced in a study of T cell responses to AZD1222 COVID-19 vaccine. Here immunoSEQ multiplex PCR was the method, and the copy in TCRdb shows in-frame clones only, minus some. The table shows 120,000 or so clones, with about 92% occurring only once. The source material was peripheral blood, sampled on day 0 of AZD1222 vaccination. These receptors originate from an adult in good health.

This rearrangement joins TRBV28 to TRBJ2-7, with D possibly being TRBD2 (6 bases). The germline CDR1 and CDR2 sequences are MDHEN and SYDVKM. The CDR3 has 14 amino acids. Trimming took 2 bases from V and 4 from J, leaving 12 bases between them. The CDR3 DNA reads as TGTGCCAGCAGTTTACAGGGAGGATCTTACGAGCAGTACTTC. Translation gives CASSLQGGSYEQYF.

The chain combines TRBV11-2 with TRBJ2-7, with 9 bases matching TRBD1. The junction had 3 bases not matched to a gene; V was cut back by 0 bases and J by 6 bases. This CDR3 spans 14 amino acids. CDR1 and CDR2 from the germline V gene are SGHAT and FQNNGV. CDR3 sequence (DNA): TGTGCCAGCAGCTTAGACGACAGGGGGGGCGAGCAGTACTTC. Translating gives CASSLDDRGGEQYF.

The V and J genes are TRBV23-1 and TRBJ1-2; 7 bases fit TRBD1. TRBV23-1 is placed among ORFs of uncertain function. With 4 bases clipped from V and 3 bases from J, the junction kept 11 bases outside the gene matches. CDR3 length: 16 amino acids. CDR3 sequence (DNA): TGCGCCAGCAGTCCAACTCACCTAGGGACAGACTATGGCTACACCTTC. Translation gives CASSPTHLGTDYGYTF.

CDR3 bases: TGTGCCAGCAGTTACTCTCTGGCAGGGGGCCATCAGCCCCAGCATTTT. It codes for CASSYSLAGGHQPQHF. The J gene is TRBJ1-5, the V gene TRBV6-2 or TRBV6-3, with 8 positions matching TRBD1. After removal of 0 bases from V and 5 bases from J, the junction contained 6 bases not matched to a gene. This CDR3 is built from 16 residues. Per germline, CDR1 MNHEY and CDR2 SVGEGT.

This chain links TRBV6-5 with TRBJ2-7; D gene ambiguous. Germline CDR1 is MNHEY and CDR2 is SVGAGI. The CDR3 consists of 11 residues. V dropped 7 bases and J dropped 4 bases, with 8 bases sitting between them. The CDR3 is CASTWQYEQYF. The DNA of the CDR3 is TGTGCCAGCACTTGGCAATACGAGCAGTACTTC.

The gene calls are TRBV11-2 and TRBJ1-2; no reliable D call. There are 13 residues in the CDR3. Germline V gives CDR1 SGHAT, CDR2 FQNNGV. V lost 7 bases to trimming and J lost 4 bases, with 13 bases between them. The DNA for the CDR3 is TGTGCCAGCACCGCCACGGGAGGCTATGGCTACACCTTC. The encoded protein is CASTATGGYGYTF.

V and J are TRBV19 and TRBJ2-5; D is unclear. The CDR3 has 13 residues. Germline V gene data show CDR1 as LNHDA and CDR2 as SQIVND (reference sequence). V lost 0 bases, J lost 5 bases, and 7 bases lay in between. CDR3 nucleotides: TGTGCCAGTAGTATAGACTATCTTGAGACCCAGTACTTC. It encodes CASSIDYLETQYF.